The source of this T cell receptor beta chain is a study of blood T cell repertoires in COVID-19. Study-level information: The study drew acute and convalescent COVID-19 samples from the United States, Italy and Spain. T cells, B-cell-depleted T cells, or PBMCs supplied cDNA or gDNA.

The CDR3 has 18 amino acids. The V gene's germline CDR1 is LGHNA and CDR2 YSLEER. J lost 7 bases, V lost 4 bases, and 14 bases had no gene match. Per the original data handling: The authors estimated nucleated cell counts from reference gene primer amplification. Profiled with immunoSEQ multiplex PCR; TCRdb holds only in-frame clones, not every one. D and trimming were read from the DNA, whereas the V and J calls and clone size are those reported in that table. This table has around 68,000 clones, approximately 79% appearing once. The TCR was taken from a woman aged 45 to 65 with acute or convalescent COVID-19. The gene calls are TRBV4-3 and TRBJ2-1, with 12 bases that match TRBD2. Sequenced input: peripheral blood. CDR3 bases: TGCGCCAGCAGCCTCACCCATTCTAGCGGGAGGGCGGGGAATGAGCAGTTCTTC. Translation gives CASSLTHSSGRAGNEQFF.